This T cell receptor beta chain was recorded in a study of identical twins. Study-level results: Zero-insertion analyses might be partly confounded by invariant T cells like MAIT and iNKT. Insertions were fewer in abundant cord blood beta clonotypes, whereas memory repertoires showed none of this pattern.

Template switching added a universal primer site; cDNA carried unique molecular identifiers. TCRdb fed the 5' RACE reads into MiXCR, producing one record per CDR3 protein. This table has roughly 570,000 distinct CDR3 sequences, more than 9% appearing once. As regards this clonotype: Its antigen is unidentified.

Every one of the donors was a healthy Caucasian. Another study also made use of these data, one on yellow fever vaccine responses in identical twins.

Sequencing input: PBMCs. This TCR was sampled from a young woman in good health.

CDR3 sequence: CAISERQVNTEAFF. The CDR3 bases are TGTGCCATCAGTGAGAGACAGGTGAACACTGAAGCTTTCTTT. J is TRBJ1-1 and V is TRBV10-3; D perhaps matches TRBD1 (6 bases). The CDR3 spans 14 residues. V lost 2 bases and J 0 bases, leaving 7 bases between the germline ends. Germline V CDR1 and CDR2: ENHRY, SYGVKD.